These 18 T cell receptor beta chains were all obtained from the same sample, sequenced in a study of tumor-infiltrating lymphocytes in glioblastoma multiforme. Three nested ARM-PCR rounds with V-beta and C-beta primers built TCRB libraries. A single record per CDR3 protein comes from TCRdb applying MiXCR to the multiplex PCR reads. The sample holds 8,000 to 10,000 distinct CDR3 sequences; approximately 70% are singletons and the top ten take approximately 53%. Specimen: brain tumor tissue. The source is a male donor with glioblastoma.

Note on this clonotype: Its ends do not fully match the called genes, so a read error is possible. The chain links TRBV6-5 to TRBJ2-3; D not certain. Germline CDR1 MNHEY, CDR2 SVGAGI. This CDR3 contains 11 residues. Here the CDR3 reads CVSWSADTQYF. DNA for the CDR3: TGTGTCAGCTGGAGCGCAGATACGCAGTATTTT.

Points on this clonotype: This is likely a read error, given that the CDR3 carries no conserved phenylalanine or tryptophan at its end. The genes are TRBV5-4 and TRBJ1-6; a possible D gene is TRBD1 (5 bases). Germline CDR1 is SGHNT and CDR2 is YYREEE (reference sequence). The CDR3 loop spans 16 amino acids. CDR3 sequence reads: CARSESGRSYNSPLHC. CDR3 nucleotides: TGTGCCCGCAGCGAGTCAGGGAGGTCCTATAATTCACCCCTCCACTGT.

V is TRBV12-3 or TRBV12-4 and J is TRBJ1-1; possible D gene TRBD1, 6 bases. Trimming cost V 6 bases and J 1 base, with 12 bases left between them. The CDR3 is 14 amino acids. The CDR3 DNA is TGTGCCAGCAGCCAAAGGACAGAGAACACTGAAGCTTTCTTT. Amino acids: CASSQRTENTEAFF.

The genes are TRBV20-1 and TRBJ1-2; D is unclear. The V gene's germline CDR1 is DFQATT and CDR2 SNEGSKA (reference sequence). The CDR3 extends over 14 amino acids. The germline V and J ends were trimmed by 4 bases and 1 base, with 13 bases remaining between them. CDR3 sequence (DNA): TGCAGTGCTAAGAGGGAAAGTGTTAACTATGGCTACACCTTC. Its protein is CSAKRESVNYGYTF.

A remark on this clonotype: At one end, the junction sequence differs from germline, possibly due to a read error. The chain has TRBV6-6 and TRBJ2-5; 11 positions agree with TRBD2. The CDR3 is 14 amino acids. Germline CDR1 is MNHNY and CDR2 is SVGAGI (reference sequence). The CDR3 is CASNSGTSGETQYF. CDR3 nucleotides: TGTGCCAGCAATTCGGGGACTAGCGGTGAGACCCAGTATTTC.

Concerning this clonotype: At one of its ends the junction is not consistent with the germline gene, which may arise from a read error. The chain is built from TRBV6-2 or TRBV6-3 and TRBJ2-4; the match to TRBD1 covers 7 bases. The CDR3 extends over 15 amino acids. Germline V gene lookup returns CDR1 MNHEY and CDR2 SVGEGT. The CDR3 here is CANSPQGVSKNIQYF. CDR3 bases: TGTGCCAACTCCCCTCAGGGGGTATCCAAAAACATACAGTACTTC.

This chain joins TRBV10-2 and TRBJ1-4; D is uncertain. Trimming cost V 6 bases and J 5 bases, with 22 bases left between them. The germline CDR1 and CDR2 sequences are WSHSY and SAAADI. The CDR3 runs 17 residues. The CDR3 DNA sequence: TGCGCCAGCAGGACGCTGGTGGGCCCCGCGCGGAATGAAAAACTGTTTTTT. It yields the protein CASRTLVGPARNEKLFF.

The rearrangement uses TRBV4-2 and TRBJ2-2, with D uncertain. The V gene's germline CDR1 is LGHNA and CDR2 YNFKEQ. Between the trimmed V and J ends, which lost 0 bases and 3 bases, there was a span of 5 bases. The length of the CDR3 is 14 residues. CDR3 in DNA: TGTGCCAGCAGCCAAGATGGGGACACCGGGGAGCTGTTTTTT. It specifies CASSQDGDTGELFF.

The rearrangement joins TRBV11-2 to TRBJ2-1; D could derive from TRBD1 or TRBD2 (5 bases each). V dropped 3 bases and J dropped 6 bases, with 9 bases sitting between them. CDR3 size: 13 residues. CDR1 and CDR2 (germline): SGHAT, FQNNGV. CDR3 sequence (DNA): TGTGCCAGCAGCTTGGCAGGGAGCAATGAGCAGTTCTTC. Its translation: CASSLAGSNEQFF. The variable domain in full, completed from reference TRBV11-2 and TRBJ2-1, reads EAGVAQSPRYKIIEKRQSVAFWCNPISGHATLYWYQQILGQGPKLLIQFQNNGVVDDSQLPKDRFSAERLKGVDSTLKIQPAKLEDSAVYLCASSLAGSNEQFFGPGTRLTVL.

Concerning this clonotype itself: A much bigger clone sits one base away, suggesting this may be a read error. This chain links TRBV28 with TRBJ1-4; D unresolved. The germline V gene encodes CDR1 MDHEN and CDR2 SYDVKM. The CDR3 spans 13 residues. The V and J ends lost 8 bases and 4 bases respectively, with 11 bases between them. CDR3: CASLGWSNEKLFF. DNA for the CDR3: TGTGCCAGCCTCGGATGGAGTAATGAAAAACTGTTTTTT.

A word on this clonotype: Given the absence of the conserved phenylalanine or tryptophan at the CDR3 end, a read error is likely. This chain links TRBV6-2 or TRBV6-3 with TRBJ1-2; no firm D call. CDR3 length: 13 amino acids. The V gene's germline CDR1 is MNHEY and CDR2 SVGEGT. The V and J ends lost 6 bases and 8 bases respectively, with 16 bases between them. CDR3 amino acids: CASRRDPASGYTL. CDR3 nucleotide sequence: TGTGCCAGCAGACGCGACCCTGCAAGCGGCTACACCCTC.

The chain is built from TRBV7-9 and TRBJ2-7; D is unclear. This CDR3 contains 11 residues. V was cut by 8 bases and J by 1 base, with 6 bases left in between. Germline V lookup: CDR1 SEHNR, CDR2 FQNEAQ (reference sequence). In nucleotides, the CDR3 is TGTGCCAGCGGAGATTCCTACGAGCAGTACTTC. Translated, it gives CASGDSYEQYF.

The rearrangement uses TRBV2 and TRBJ2-7, with 8 bases identical to TRBD2. Germline V CDR1 and CDR2: SNHLY, FYNNEI. V dropped 9 bases and J dropped 3; count of bases not matched to a gene: 19. This CDR3 spans 17 amino acids. The CDR3 nucleotides are TGTGCCAGGAGTATGGGCAGGCTCGGGACTAGAGGCTACGAGCAGTACTTC. It encodes CARSMGRLGTRGYEQYF. The variable domain in full, with the rest retrieved from reference TRBV2 and TRBJ2-7, is EPEVTQTPSHQVTQMGQEVILRCVPISNHLYFYWYRQILGQKVEFLVSFYNNEISEKSEIFDDQFSVERPDGSNFTLKIRSTKLEDSAMYFCARSMGRLGTRGYEQYFGPGTRLTVT.

This clonotype was recorded at least ten times. This sequence may be a read error, since a much larger clone differs from it by one base. The chain joins TRBV6-5 to TRBJ1-2; 8 nucleotides agree with TRBD1. Germline assignment: CDR1 MNHEY and CDR2 SVGAGI. The CDR3 contains 14 residues. The CDR3 DNA reads as TGTACCAGCAGTGGACAGGGAGGAATCGATGGCTACACCTTC. Translating gives CTSSGQGGIDGYTF.

The V and J genes are TRBV11-2 and TRBJ2-7; TRBD1 might be the D (5 bases). Trimming pared 4 bases from V and 0 bases from J, leaving 13 bases between. This CDR3 comprises 15 residues. CDR1 is SGHAT and CDR2 is FQNNGV in the germline V gene. CDR3 amino acids: CASSSFKGHSYEQYF. The CDR3 coding sequence is TGTGCCAGCAGCTCCTTTAAGGGGCACTCCTACGAGCAGTACTTC.

The rearrangement links TRBV5-4 to TRBJ2-1; D remains unclear. The CDR3 has 15 amino acids. V lost 0 bases, J lost 6 bases, and 13 bases lay in between. From germline, CDR1 is SGHNT and CDR2 YYREEE (reference sequence). The CDR3 is CASSLGSPRANEQFF. CDR3 nucleotide sequence: TGTGCCAGCAGCTTGGGCAGTCCTAGAGCCAATGAGCAGTTCTTC. The full variable domain, completed using reference TRBV5-4 and TRBJ2-1, is ETGVTQSPTHLIKTRGQQVTLRCSSQSGHNTVSWYQQALGQGPQFIFQYYREEENGRGNFPPRFSGLQFPNYSSELNVNALELDDSALYLCASSLGSPRANEQFFGPGTRLTVL.

On this clonotype itself: With a much larger clone just one base away, this may be a read error. The chain is built from TRBV5-1 and TRBJ2-1; 9 nucleotides line up with TRBD2. V was clipped by 4 bases and J by 5 bases; unmatched bases: 7. The germline CDR1 and CDR2 sequences are SGHRS and YFSETQ. CDR3 size: 15 residues. The CDR3 nucleotides are TGCGCCAGCAGCCTTGGGGCTAGCGGGAACAATGAGCAGTTCTTC. Amino acids: CASSLGASGNNEQFF.

A remark on this clonotype: One end of the junction does not line up with germline, which may come from a read error. This chain joins TRBV11-2 and TRBJ2-1; 13 nucleotides match TRBD2. The CDR3 runs to 15 residues. CDR1 and CDR2 (germline): SGHAT, FQNNGV. CDR3 DNA: TGTGCCAGAAGCCCTGGACTAGCGGGAGTCAATCAGCAGTTCTTC. Translated: CARSPGLAGVNQQFF.